This TCR beta chain is drawn from a study of shared clonotypes between healthy human individuals. The wider study: The donor group consisted of a couple of women and a few men, aged 18 to 49. Study-level results: In having few donors, the study represented limited genetic and exposure-history diversity.

The donors were adults (healthy and HIV-negative) with no recent acute infections or vaccinations. Worth noting for this clone: Its antigen is still unknown.

V shed 6 bases and J 6 bases; nucleotides not matched to a gene: 3. This CDR3 region has 11 residues. The germline V gene has CDR1 DFQATT and CDR2 SNEGSKA (reference sequence). Produced via immunoSEQ multiplex PCR; TCRdb's table is partial and in-frame only. This sample has about 520,000 clones, with over 70% found just once. The specimen was PBMCs. This TCR was recovered from a middle-aged woman in good health. Some clones in this sample may be carry-over from other donors' samples. The chain recombines TRBV20-1 with TRBJ2-5; 8 bases match TRBD1. In nucleotides, the CDR3 is TGCAGTGCGTGGACAGGGAAGACCCAGTACTTC. Translating gives CSAWTGKTQYF.